The rows below give T cell receptor beta chains drawn from one sample of a study of T-cell memory formation after mild COVID-19. TCRdb reprocessed the 5' RACE reads via MiXCR and lists one record per CDR3 protein. Of fewer than 700,000 distinct CDR3 sequences listed, 18% are singletons. What was sequenced was PBMCs or a T cell subset sorted from them (not recorded which). The origin of the receptors is an adult woman who had mild COVID-19 (a few samples of this study predate the infection). Cell type and time point are not known. Each CDR3 is given with its conserved first and last residue. The D gene is left open where the match is weak. Clone size is not always given. Where it is, it says once, few, many or a class for expanded clones.

D gene,clone size,V gene,J gene,CDR3 protein,CDR3 DNA
NA,few,TRBV5-6,TRBJ2-3,CASSFLGRPTDTQYF,TGTGCCAGCAGCTTCTTGGGGAGGCCCACAGATACGCAGTATTTT
TRBD2,few,TRBV9,TRBJ2-1,CASSDRDYYNEQFF,TGTGCCAGCAGCGATCGGGACTACTACAATGAGCAGTTCTTC
NA,NA,TRBV7-3,TRBJ1-6,CASSLTRQDNSPLHF,TGTGCCAGCAGCTTAACTCGCCAGGATAATTCACCCCTCCACTTT
NA,many,TRBV15,TRBJ2-4,CATSRAHLGSENIQYF,TGTGCCACCAGCAGAGCCCACCTAGGTTCGGAAAACATTCAGTACTTC
TRBD2,NA,TRBV4-1,TRBJ2-1,CASSQGSGGAVQFF,TGCGCCAGCAGCCAAGGCAGCGGGGGGGCCGTCCAGTTCTTC
TRBD2,NA,TRBV4-1,TRBJ2-3,CASSPPTAGGPADTQYF,TGCGCCAGCAGCCCCCCCACAGCGGGGGGGCCGGCAGATACGCAGTATTTT
NA,NA,TRBV15,TRBJ1-5,CATSRDGNSNQPQHF,TGTGCCACCAGCAGAGATGGGAATAGCAATCAGCCCCAGCATTTT
NA,few,TRBV7-3,TRBJ1-6,CASSLTGSSYNSPLHF,TGTGCCAGCAGCTTAACAGGGAGCTCCTATAATTCACCCCTCCACTTT
NA,NA,TRBV27,TRBJ1-2,CASSPSGAPGYTF,TGTGCCAGCAGCCCCTCAGGGGCGCCGGGCTACACCTTC
TRBD2,few,TRBV12-3/TRBV12-4,TRBJ2-3,CASSFASGGPRTDTQYF,TGTGCCAGCAGTTTCGCTAGCGGGGGCCCCCGGACAGATACGCAGTATTTT
TRBD2,few,TRBV27,TRBJ2-3,CASSLSGGRALTDTQYF,TGTGCCAGCAGTTTATCGGGCGGGAGGGCCCTCACAGATACGCAGTATTTT
TRBD2,few,TRBV27,TRBJ2-7,CASAPLGEGFYEQYF,TGTGCCAGCGCCCCCCTCGGGGAGGGTTTCTACGAGCAGTACTTC
NA,few,TRBV5-1,TRBJ2-5,CASSLEWQRKETQYF,TGCGCCAGCAGCTTGGAATGGCAAAGAAAAGAGACCCAGTACTTC
TRBD2,many,TRBV5-6,TRBJ2-3,CASSFIWAGGSTDTQYF,TGTGCCAGCAGCTTCATTTGGGCGGGGGGGAGCACAGATACGCAGTATTTT
TRBD2,NA,TRBV11-3,TRBJ2-3,CASSIRTSKTDTQYF,TGTGCCAGCAGCATACGGACTAGCAAGACAGATACGCAGTATTTT
TRBD2,NA,TRBV2,TRBJ2-3,CASSDPGLAWVSGVDTQYF,TGTGCCAGCAGTGATCCGGGACTAGCGTGGGTATCGGGGGTGGATACGCAGTATTTT
NA,NA,TRBV12-3/TRBV12-4,TRBJ2-1,CASSLRPINEQFF,TGTGCCAGCAGTTTACGCCCAATTAATGAGCAGTTCTTC
NA,NA,TRBV4-3,TRBJ2-7,CASSQLLFYEQYF,TGCGCCAGCAGCCAATTGTTGTTCTACGAGCAGTACTTC
NA,NA,TRBV4-2,TRBJ2-7,CASSQEGTRWDEQYF,TGTGCCAGCAGCCAAGAAGGGACCCGATGGGACGAGCAGTACTTC
NA,many,TRBV18,TRBJ2-1,CASSPTSSNEQFF,TGTGCCAGCTCACCGACCTCGTCCAATGAGCAGTTCTTC
TRBD1,medium-sized,TRBV24-1,TRBJ2-1,CATSDPDRGHHNEQFF,TGTGCCACCAGTGATCCGGACAGGGGACACCACAATGAGCAGTTCTTC
NA,NA,TRBV18,TRBJ2-7,CASSPGVGSSYEQYF,TGTGCCAGCTCACCAGGGGTCGGGTCCTCCTACGAGCAGTACTTC
NA,NA,TRBV2,TRBJ2-1,CASSEWAPNEQFF,TGTGCCAGCAGTGAATGGGCGCCCAATGAGCAGTTCTTC
NA,few,TRBV20-1,TRBJ2-2,CSARGKTLLHTGELFF,TGCAGTGCTAGAGGGAAGACCCTCCTTCACACCGGGGAGCTGTTTTTT
NA,NA,TRBV30,TRBJ2-7,CAWSAGIYEQYF,TGTGCCTGGAGCGCCGGGATATACGAGCAGTACTTC
NA,NA,TRBV19,TRBJ2-3,CASSTRSWVNTQYF,TGTGCCAGTAGTACCCGTTCATGGGTGAACACGCAGTATTTT
TRBD2,many,TRBV7-6,TRBJ2-1,CASSLSLAAGDNEQFF,TGTGCCAGCAGCTTATCTCTGGCAGCGGGGGACAATGAGCAGTTCTTC
NA,few,TRBV12-3/TRBV12-4,TRBJ1-1,CASSSITRTGNTEAFF,TGTGCCAGCAGTTCCATAACTAGAACAGGGAACACTGAAGCTTTCTTT
TRBD2,NA,TRBV3-1,TRBJ2-3,CASSQGPFQRGGSTDTQYF,TGTGCCAGCAGCCAAGGTCCTTTCCAGCGGGGGGGTAGCACAGATACGCAGTATTTT
TRBD1,NA,TRBV15,TRBJ2-7,CATSRESGGSYEQYF,TGTGCCACCAGCAGAGAGTCAGGGGGCTCCTACGAGCAGTACTTC
TRBD2,NA,TRBV20-1,TRBJ2-1,CSASYQRGGNEQFF,TGCAGTGCTAGTTATCAGCGGGGGGGTAATGAGCAGTTCTTC
NA,many,TRBV7-2,TRBJ2-1,CASSFRETSEQFF,TGTGCCAGCAGCTTTCGGGAGACTAGTGAGCAGTTCTTC